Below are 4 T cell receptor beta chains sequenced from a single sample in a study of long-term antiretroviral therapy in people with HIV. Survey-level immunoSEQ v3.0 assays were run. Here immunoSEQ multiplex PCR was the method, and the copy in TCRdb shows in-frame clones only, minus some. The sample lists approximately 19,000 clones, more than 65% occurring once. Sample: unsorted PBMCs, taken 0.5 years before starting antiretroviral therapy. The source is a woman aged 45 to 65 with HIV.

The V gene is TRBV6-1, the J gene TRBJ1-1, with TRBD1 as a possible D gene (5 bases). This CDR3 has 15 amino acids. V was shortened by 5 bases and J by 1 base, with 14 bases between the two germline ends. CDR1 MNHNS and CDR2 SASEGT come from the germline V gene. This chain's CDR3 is CASSNKGLGNTEAFF. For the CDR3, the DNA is TGTGCCAGCAGTAATAAGGGACTAGGGAACACTGAAGCTTTCTTT.

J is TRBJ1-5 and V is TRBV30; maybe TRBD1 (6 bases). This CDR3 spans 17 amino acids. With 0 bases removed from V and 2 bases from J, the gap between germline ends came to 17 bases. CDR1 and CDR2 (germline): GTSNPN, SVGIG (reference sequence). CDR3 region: CAWSVPLYSGGNQPQHF. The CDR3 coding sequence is TGTGCCTGGAGTGTCCCCCTTTATTCAGGGGGCAATCAGCCCCAGCATTTT.

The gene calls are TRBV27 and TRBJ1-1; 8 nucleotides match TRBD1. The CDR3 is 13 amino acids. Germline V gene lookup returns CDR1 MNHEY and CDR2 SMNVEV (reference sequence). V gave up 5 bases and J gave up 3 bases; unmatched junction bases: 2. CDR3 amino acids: CASSLTGDTEAFF. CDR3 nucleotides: TGTGCCAGCAGTCTGACAGGGGACACTGAAGCTTTCTTT.

DNA of the CDR3: TGTGCCAGCAGCAGCGAGGGGGCCAACGTCCTGACTTTC. This translates into CASSSEGANVLTF. The chain is built from TRBV2 and TRBJ2-6; D remains ambiguous. V gave up 6 bases and J gave up 4 bases, with 7 bases separating them. There are 13 residues in the CDR3. Germline CDR1 and CDR2: SNHLY and FYNNEI.